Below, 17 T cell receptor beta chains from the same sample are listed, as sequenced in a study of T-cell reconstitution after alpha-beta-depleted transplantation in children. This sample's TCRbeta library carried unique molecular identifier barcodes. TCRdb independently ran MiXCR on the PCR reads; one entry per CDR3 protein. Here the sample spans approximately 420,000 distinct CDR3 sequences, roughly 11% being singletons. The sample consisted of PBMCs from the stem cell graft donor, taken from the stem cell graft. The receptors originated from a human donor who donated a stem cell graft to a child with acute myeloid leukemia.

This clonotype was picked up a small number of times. The CDR3 loop reads CASSFGGGQAYEQYF. The CDR3 DNA reads as TGTGCCAGCAGCTTCGGGGGAGGGCAAGCGTACGAGCAGTACTTC. This chain connects TRBV5-6 to TRBJ2-7; TRBD2 aligns across 7 bases. The trim removed 2 bases at V and 4 bases at J, leaving 9 bases unmatched. Germline-derived CDR1 and CDR2 are SGHDT and YYEEEE. CDR3 size: 15 residues.

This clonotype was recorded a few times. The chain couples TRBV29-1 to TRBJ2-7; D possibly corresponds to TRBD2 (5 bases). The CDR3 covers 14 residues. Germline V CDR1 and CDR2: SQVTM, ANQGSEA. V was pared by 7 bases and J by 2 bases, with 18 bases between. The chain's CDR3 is CSALSSLATYEQYF. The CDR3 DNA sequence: TGCAGCGCCCTCTCGAGTCTAGCTACCTACGAGCAGTACTTC.

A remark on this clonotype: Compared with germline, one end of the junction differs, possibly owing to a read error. The chain's CDR3 is CASGLRGNTEAFF. The CDR3 bases are TGTGCCAGCGGCCTTAGGGGGAACACTGAAGCTTTCTTC. The J gene is TRBJ1-1, the V gene TRBV11-1; TRBD1 might be the D (6 bases). Germline V gives CDR1 SGHAT, CDR2 FQDESV (reference sequence). The CDR3 has 13 residues.

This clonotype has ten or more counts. This chain's CDR3 is CASSLMDRDDNEQFF. Here the CDR3 DNA reads TGTGCCAGCAGCTTGATGGACAGGGACGACAATGAGCAGTTCTTC. The chain combines TRBV5-6 with TRBJ2-1, with TRBD1 matching over 8 bases. Germline V gene sequence: CDR1 SGHDT, CDR2 YYEEEE. V shed 1 base, J shed 5 bases, and the junction held 5 bases outside the gene matches. The CDR3 covers 15 residues.

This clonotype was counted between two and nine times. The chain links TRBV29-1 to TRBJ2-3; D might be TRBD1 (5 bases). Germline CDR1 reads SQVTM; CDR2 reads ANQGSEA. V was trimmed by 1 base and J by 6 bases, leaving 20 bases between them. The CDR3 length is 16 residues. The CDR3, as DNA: TGCAGCGTTGAAGCCTTGGCAGGGCCCCGTATGGATACGCAGTATTTT. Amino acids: CSVEALAGPRMDTQYF.

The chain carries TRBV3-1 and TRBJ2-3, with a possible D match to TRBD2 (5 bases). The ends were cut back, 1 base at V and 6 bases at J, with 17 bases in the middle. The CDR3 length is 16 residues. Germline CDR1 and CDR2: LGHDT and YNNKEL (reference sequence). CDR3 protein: CASSQVSSAVGDTQYF. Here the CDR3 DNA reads TGTGCCAGCAGCCAAGTTTCTTCAGCGGTCGGCGATACGCAGTATTTT.

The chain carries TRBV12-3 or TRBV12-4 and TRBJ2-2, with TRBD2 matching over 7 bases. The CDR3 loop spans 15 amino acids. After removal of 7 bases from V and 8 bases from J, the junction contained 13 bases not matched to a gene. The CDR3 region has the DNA TGTGCCAGCACCCTCGGACTGGCGGGAGCAGGGGAGCTGTTTTTT. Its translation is CASTLGLAGAGELFF.

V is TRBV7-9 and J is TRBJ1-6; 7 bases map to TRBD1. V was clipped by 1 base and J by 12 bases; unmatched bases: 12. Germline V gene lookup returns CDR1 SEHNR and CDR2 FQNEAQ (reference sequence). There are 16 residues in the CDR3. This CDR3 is CASSLGSRDSWEPLHF. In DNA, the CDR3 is TGTGCCAGCAGCTTAGGCTCCCGGGACAGTTGGGAACCCCTCCACTTT.

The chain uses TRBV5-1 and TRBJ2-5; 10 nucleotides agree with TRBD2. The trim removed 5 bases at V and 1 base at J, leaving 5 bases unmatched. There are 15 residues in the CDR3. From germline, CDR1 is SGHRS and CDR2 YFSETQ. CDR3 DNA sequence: TGCGCCAGCAGATCCGGGACTAGCGTCCAAGAGACCCAGTACTTC. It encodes CASRSGTSVQETQYF.

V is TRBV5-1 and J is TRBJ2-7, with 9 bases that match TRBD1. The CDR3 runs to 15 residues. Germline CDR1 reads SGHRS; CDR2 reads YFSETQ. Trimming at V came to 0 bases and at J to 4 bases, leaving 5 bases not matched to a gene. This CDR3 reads CASSLALGTGYEQYF. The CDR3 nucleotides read TGCGCCAGCAGCTTGGCCTTGGGGACAGGGTACGAGCAGTACTTC.

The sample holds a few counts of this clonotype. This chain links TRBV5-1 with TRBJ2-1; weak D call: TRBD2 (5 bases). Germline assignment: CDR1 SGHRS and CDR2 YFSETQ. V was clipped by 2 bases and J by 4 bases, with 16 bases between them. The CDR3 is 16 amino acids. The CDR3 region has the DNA TGCGCCAGCAGCTTACAGTCAGGCGGGCCATACAATGAGCAGTTCTTC. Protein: CASSLQSGGPYNEQFF.

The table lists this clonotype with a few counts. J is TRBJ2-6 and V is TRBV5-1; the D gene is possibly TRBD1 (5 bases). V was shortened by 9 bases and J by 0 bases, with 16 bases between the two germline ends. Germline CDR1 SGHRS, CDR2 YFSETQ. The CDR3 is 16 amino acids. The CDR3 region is CATRETGNSGANVLTF. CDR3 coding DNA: TGCGCCACCAGGGAAACAGGAAACTCTGGGGCCAACGTCCTGACTTTC.

In DNA, the CDR3 is TGTGCCAGCAGTTTAACGGGGGAGTACTACGAGCAGTACTTC. It codes for CASSLTGEYYEQYF. The V call is TRBV27, the J call TRBJ2-7; D is possibly TRBD2 (6 bases). Trimming stripped 2 bases from V and 3 bases from J, with 11 bases between. Germline CDR1 MNHEY, CDR2 SMNVEV (reference sequence). This CDR3 has 14 amino acids.

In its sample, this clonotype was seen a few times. The CDR3 DNA reads TGTGCCAGCAGCTTAGCGCTGGGGGCCGGCACTGAAGCTTTCTTT. As protein: CASSLALGAGTEAFF. V and J are TRBV7-2 and TRBJ1-1, with a tentative D call TRBD1 (6 bases). Germline V lookup: CDR1 SGHTA, CDR2 FQGNSA. CDR3 size: 15 residues. V was pared by 0 bases and J by 4 bases, with 12 bases between.

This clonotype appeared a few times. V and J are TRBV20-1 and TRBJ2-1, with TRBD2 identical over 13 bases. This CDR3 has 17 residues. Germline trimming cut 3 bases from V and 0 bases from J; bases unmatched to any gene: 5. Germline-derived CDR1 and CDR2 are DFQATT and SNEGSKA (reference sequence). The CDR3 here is CSARRLAGGASYNEQFF. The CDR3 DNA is TGCAGTGCTAGGAGACTAGCGGGGGGCGCCTCCTACAATGAGCAGTTCTTC.

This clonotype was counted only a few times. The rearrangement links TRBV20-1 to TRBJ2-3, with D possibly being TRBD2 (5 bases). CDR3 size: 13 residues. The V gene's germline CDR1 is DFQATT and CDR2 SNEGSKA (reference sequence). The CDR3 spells CGVAKRPTDTQYF. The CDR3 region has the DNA TGCGGGGTAGCGAAGAGACCCACAGATACGCAGTATTTT.

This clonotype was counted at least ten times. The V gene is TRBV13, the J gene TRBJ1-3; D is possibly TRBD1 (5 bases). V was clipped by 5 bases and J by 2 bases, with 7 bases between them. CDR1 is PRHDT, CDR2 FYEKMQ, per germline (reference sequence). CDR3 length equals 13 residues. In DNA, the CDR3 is TGTGCCAGCAGCAGGGGTGCTGGAAACACCATATATTTT. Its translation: CASSRGAGNTIYF.